This T cell receptor beta chain comes out of a study of blood T cell repertoires in COVID-19. Background on the study: From T cells, B-cell-depleted T cells, or PBMCs came the material, which was cDNA or gDNA.

The CDR3 runs 16 residues. Original data processing: Estimation of nucleated cell counts was performed using reference gene primer amplification. Measured with immunoSEQ multiplex PCR; TCRdb has only the in-frame clones, and not every one. That table supplies the V and J calls and clone size; D and trimming were determined from the DNA. The table records approximately 12,000 clones, 55% to 80% of them present only once. The chain carries TRBV21-1 and TRBJ2-1; the D segment call TRBD2 is taken from the table without a DNA check. TRBV21-1 is tagged as a pseudogene. The source of this sequence is a human donor in a cohort sampled during active COVID-19. Sequencing was done on a sample of peripheral blood. The CDR3 DNA reads TGTGCCAGCAGCAAAAAGCTAGTTTATACCTACAATGAGCAGTTCTTC. It is translated as CASSKKLVYTYNEQFF.